This T cell receptor (beta chain) appears in the sequencing data of a study of shared clonotypes between healthy human individuals. On the study more broadly: Donors were two women and a few men aged 18 to 49. There were three CD4 naive, three CD4 memory, two CD8 naive and one CD8 memory plates per donor.

Whole-study results and caveats: Represented genetic and exposure-history diversity was restricted by having few donors.

The data were produced by immunoSEQ multiplex PCR, yet TCRdb's version contains in-frame clones alone and is incomplete. The table records approximately 940,000 clones, roughly 72% of them present only once. The trim removed 0 bases at V and 3 bases at J, leaving 6 bases unmatched. The CDR3 is 18 amino acids. Per germline, CDR1 LNHNV and CDR2 YYDKDF (reference sequence). To note about this clone: Its specificity is not known.

The rearrangement uses TRBV15 and TRBJ2-6, with 9 bases matching TRBD1. The TCR comes from a man aged 18-30 years in good health. Material: memory CD4+ T cells sorted from blood. Subset indicated: CD45RA-negative fraction. The CDR3 here is CATSRDRTGAGGANVLTF. The CDR3 DNA reads as TGTGCCACCAGCAGAGATAGGACAGGGGCGGGTGGGGCCAACGTCCTGACTTTC.